These 21 T cell receptor beta chains were all obtained from the same sample, sequenced in a study of blood T cell repertoires in COVID-19. Generated by immunoSEQ multiplex PCR, the TCRdb table keeps only in-frame clones and is missing some. Among hundreds of thousands of clones, 83% were seen once, and the ten largest hold 2% to 3%. The sequencing input was peripheral blood. All receptors derive from a woman between 40 and 50 years old with active or convalescent COVID-19.

This clone has a handful of counts. The rearrangement uses TRBV7-9 and TRBJ2-2, with 7 positions matching TRBD1. The CDR3 sequence is 16 residues long. Germline V gene sequence: CDR1 SEHNR, CDR2 FQNEAQ (reference sequence). The V and J ends lost 5 bases and 7 bases, in that order; junction bases with no gene match: 13. The CDR3 protein is CASSPRGARGSGELFF. The CDR3 nucleotides are TGTGCCAGCAGCCCCCGAGGGGCCAGGGGGAGCGGGGAGCTGTTTTTT.

The chain carries TRBV5-4 and TRBJ1-4; no reliable D call. V lost 4 bases, J lost 8 bases, and 15 bases lay in between. CDR1 and CDR2 from the germline V gene are SGHNT and YYREEE (reference sequence). The CDR3 sequence is 14 residues long. The CDR3 sequence: CASSLRQDPEKLFF. Written as DNA, the CDR3 is TGTGCCAGCAGCCTACGACAAGATCCGGAAAAACTGTTTTTT.

The chain uses TRBV14 and TRBJ1-6; D gene ambiguous. CDR1 is SGHDN, CDR2 FVKESK, per germline. CDR3 length equals 16 residues. Trimming left V 1 base short and J 7 bases short, with 14 bases between. In DNA, the CDR3 is TGTGCCAGCAGCCAAGCGCTCTCCTGGGCCAATTCACCCCTCCACTTT. Its translation: CASSQALSWANSPLHF.

V and J are TRBV2 and TRBJ1-6, with D perhaps matching TRBD1 (6 bases). The CDR3 runs to 14 residues. Trimming removed 5 bases at V and 7 bases at J, with 12 bases between. Germline CDR1 SNHLY, CDR2 FYNNEI. The CDR3: CASSSQGFNSPLHF. The CDR3 bases are TGTGCCAGCAGTTCCCAGGGGTTCAATTCACCCCTCCACTTT.

V is TRBV24-1 and J is TRBJ2-7; D is perhaps TRBD1 (6 bases). Germline CDR1 KGHDR, CDR2 SFDVKD. The CDR3 is 15 residues long. Trimming shortened V by 3 bases and J by 0 bases, and 11 bases separated the two germline ends. The CDR3 sequence is CATSDARDISYEQYF. For the CDR3, the DNA is TGTGCCACCAGTGATGCCCGGGACATCTCCTACGAGCAGTACTTC.

The CDR3 sequence: CASSDQGTGAGYGYTF. The CDR3 coding sequence is TGTGCCAGCAGCGATCAGGGGACAGGGGCAGGATATGGCTACACCTTC. The V call is TRBV3-1 (or the pseudogene TRBV3-2), the J call TRBJ1-2; TRBD1 agrees at 10 bases. After removal of 5 bases from V and 5 bases from J, the junction contained 11 bases not matched to a gene. CDR1 and CDR2 (germline): LGHDT, YNNKEL (reference sequence). The CDR3 spans 16 residues.

The chain uses TRBV5-1 and TRBJ1-1; 11 positions agree with TRBD1. The CDR3 runs to 17 residues. CDR1 is SGHRS, CDR2 YFSETQ, per germline. Losses at the gene ends were 6 bases for V and 1 base for J; bases not matched to a gene: 11. The CDR3 reads CASIPAGTGGENTEAFF. The CDR3 DNA reads as TGCGCCAGCATCCCGGCGGGGACAGGGGGTGAGAACACTGAAGCTTTCTTT.

V usage is TRBV27 and J usage is TRBJ2-3; TRBD2 is a possible D gene (6 bases). Germline values: CDR1 MNHEY, CDR2 SMNVEV (reference sequence). The CDR3 contains 15 residues. With 3 bases removed from V and 1 base from J, the gap between germline ends came to 11 bases. Here the CDR3 DNA reads TGTGCCAGCAGTTTTAGGCCTAGCGGCACAGATACGCAGTATTTT. Encoded protein: CASSFRPSGTDTQYF.

In this sample, this clone turned up a few times. The chain is built from TRBV2 and TRBJ1-2, with 7 bases aligning to TRBD1. Losses at the gene ends were 10 bases for V and 8 bases for J; bases not matched to a gene: 7. The germline V gene has CDR1 SNHLY and CDR2 FYNNEI. This CDR3 spans 11 amino acids. This CDR3 is CAIGQARGYTF. CDR3 nucleotides: TGTGCCATCGGACAGGCCCGAGGCTACACCTTC.

This clone was counted only a few times. V is TRBV5-1 and J is TRBJ1-1; 8 positions agree with TRBD1. The CDR3 loop spans 13 amino acids. CDR1 is SGHRS and CDR2 is YFSETQ in the germline V gene. Germline trimming cut 1 base from V and 7 bases from J; bases unmatched to any gene: 3. The CDR3 region is CASSLSDRVEAFF. Here the CDR3 DNA reads TGCGCCAGCAGCTTGTCGGACAGGGTTGAAGCTTTCTTT.

The rearrangement links TRBV24-1 to TRBJ2-7; perhaps TRBD1 as D (6 bases). The germline V gene encodes CDR1 KGHDR and CDR2 SFDVKD. The CDR3 is 15 amino acids. V shed 2 bases and J shed 4 bases, with 14 bases lying between them. The CDR3, as DNA: TGTGCCACCAGTGATTCGGAAGGGGGTATTTACGAGCAGTACTTC. Its protein is CATSDSEGGIYEQYF.

The V gene is TRBV9, the J gene TRBJ2-3; 7 bases agree with TRBD1. Germline CDR1 is SGDLS and CDR2 is YYNGEE. Germline trimming cut 3 bases from V and 5 bases from J; bases unmatched to any gene: 6. CDR3 size: 14 residues. CDR3 sequence: CASSGGRGQDTQYF. The CDR3 DNA is TGTGCCAGCAGCGGGGGAAGGGGGCAAGATACGCAGTATTTT.

This clone was seen just once. The CDR3 protein is CASSRDRGTYGYTF. In DNA, the CDR3 is TGTGCCAGCAGTAGGGACAGGGGTACCTATGGCTACACCTTC. The V and J genes are TRBV6-5 and TRBJ1-2; TRBD1 agrees at 10 bases. There are 14 residues in the CDR3. Germline CDR1 and CDR2: MNHEY and SVGAGI. Losses at the gene ends were 5 bases for V and 4 bases for J; bases not matched to a gene: 4.

This rearrangement joins TRBV6-5 to TRBJ2-3, with D possibly being TRBD2 (6 bases). The V gene's germline CDR1 is MNHEY and CDR2 SVGAGI. Between the trimmed V and J ends, which lost 2 bases and 3 bases, there was a span of 15 bases. The CDR3 totals 16 residues. The CDR3 protein is CASSYRGGGATDTQYF. The CDR3, as DNA: TGTGCCAGCAGTTACCGGGGAGGTGGGGCAACAGATACGCAGTATTTT.

The chain joins TRBV3-1 (or the pseudogene TRBV3-2) to TRBJ1-6; D may be TRBD1 (6 bases). Trimming stripped 4 bases from V and 8 bases from J, with 21 bases between. Germline-derived CDR1 and CDR2 are LGHDT and YNNKEL (reference sequence). This CDR3 is 17 amino acids long. The CDR3 coding sequence is TGTGCCAGCAGCCCCGGGGGAGGGAGAGGGGGGCATTCACCCCTCCACTTT. This codes for CASSPGGGRGGHSPLHF.

The gene calls are TRBV3-1 (or the pseudogene TRBV3-2) and TRBJ1-1; D call uncertain. CDR1 and CDR2 from the germline V gene are LGHDT and YNNKEL (reference sequence). This CDR3 comprises 14 residues. Trimming took 3 bases from V and 3 from J, leaving 11 bases between them. The CDR3 sequence is CASSQAPGYTEAFF. CDR3 bases: TGTGCCAGCAGCCAGGCCCCGGGGTACACTGAAGCTTTCTTT.

This clone has only one observation. V and J are TRBV7-2 and TRBJ1-4; TRBD1 agrees at 10 bases. The V gene's germline CDR1 is SGHTA and CDR2 FQGNSA. The ends lost 4 bases at V and 2 bases at J; junction bases unmatched: 1. The CDR3 consists of 15 residues. The CDR3 loop reads CASSWDRGTNEKLFF. CDR3 in DNA: TGTGCCAGCAGCTGGGACAGGGGTACTAATGAAAAACTGTTTTTT.

The rearrangement uses TRBV19 and TRBJ1-4, with 7 nucleotides matching TRBD1. Germline CDR1 reads LNHDA; CDR2 reads SQIVND (reference sequence). The CDR3 is made up of 17 amino acids. After removal of 6 bases from V and 5 bases from J, the junction contained 15 bases not matched to a gene. The CDR3 DNA sequence: TGTGCCAGTAGCCCAGGACCTCAGGGGGAAGGCAATGAAAAACTGTTTTTT. Its translation is CASSPGPQGEGNEKLFF. Filled out from reference TRBV19 and TRBJ1-4, the complete variable domain reads DGGITQSPKYLFRKEGQNVTLSCEQNLNHDAMYWYRQDPGQGLRLIYYSQIVNDFQKGDIAEGYSVSREKKESFPLTVTSAQKNPTAFYLCASSPGPQGEGNEKLFFGSGTQLSVL.

With respect to this clone: The sample contains more than one DNA sequence encoding this CDR3. This CDR3 reads CASSVGGTEAFF. DNA for the CDR3: TGTGCCAGCAGCGTAGGAGGGACTGAAGCTTTCTTT. The chain couples TRBV9 to TRBJ1-1, with unresolved D. The V gene's germline CDR1 is SGDLS and CDR2 YYNGEE. V was shortened by 0 bases and J by 5 bases, with 5 bases between the two germline ends. The CDR3 has 12 amino acids.

The chain carries TRBV7-3 and TRBJ2-1, with 10 bases aligning to TRBD2. J lost 3 bases, V lost 4 bases, and 9 bases had no gene match. The length of the CDR3 is 17 residues. Germline V lookup: CDR1 SGHTA, CDR2 FQGTGA. CDR3 region: CASSSSLAGGFYNEQFF. The CDR3 DNA follows: TGTGCCAGCAGCTCTTCCTTAGCGGGGGGCTTCTACAATGAGCAGTTCTTC. Full variable domain (rest looked up from reference TRBV7-3 and TRBJ2-1): GAGVSQTPSNKVTEKGKYVELRCDPISGHTALYWYRQSLGQGPEFLIYFQGTGAADDSGLPNDRFFAVRPEGSVSTLKIQRTERGDSAVYLCASSSSLAGGFYNEQFFGPGTRLTVL.

This chain connects TRBV2 to TRBJ1-3; TRBD1 agrees at 8 bases. Germline V lookup: CDR1 SNHLY, CDR2 FYNNEI. J gave up 6 bases and V 6 bases, and 1 base lay outside the gene matches. This CDR3 has 12 residues. CDR3: CASRGQANTIYF. CDR3 nucleotides: TGTGCCAGCAGGGGACAGGCAAACACCATATATTTT.